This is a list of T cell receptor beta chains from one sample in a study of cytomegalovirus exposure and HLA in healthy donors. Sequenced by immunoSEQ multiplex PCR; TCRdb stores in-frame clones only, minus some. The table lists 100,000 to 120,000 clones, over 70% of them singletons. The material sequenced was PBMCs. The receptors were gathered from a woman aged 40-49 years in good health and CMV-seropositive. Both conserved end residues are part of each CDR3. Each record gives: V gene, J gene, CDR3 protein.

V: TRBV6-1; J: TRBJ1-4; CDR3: CASSTYEKLFF
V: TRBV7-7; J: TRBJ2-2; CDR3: CASSLGWTGDTGELFF
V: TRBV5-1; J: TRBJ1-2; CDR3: CASSLDRGPGYGYTF
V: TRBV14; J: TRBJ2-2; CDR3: CASSQVTSQGRELFF
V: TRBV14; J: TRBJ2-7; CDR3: CASSQVWGDGSEQYF
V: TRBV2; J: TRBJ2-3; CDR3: CASSDGDGGRDTQYF
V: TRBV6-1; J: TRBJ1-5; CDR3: CASKMGATNQPQHF
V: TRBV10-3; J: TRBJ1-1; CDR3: CAISSLGRGRDANTEAFF
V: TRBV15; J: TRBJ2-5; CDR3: CATSRSGTVMETQYF
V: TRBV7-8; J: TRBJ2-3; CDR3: CASSSYRGPTDTQYF
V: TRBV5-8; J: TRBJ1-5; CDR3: CASSPRGRDHQPQHF
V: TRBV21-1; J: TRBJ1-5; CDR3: CASSKGREGGQPQHF
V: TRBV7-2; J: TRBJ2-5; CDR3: CASSKDRAVETQYF
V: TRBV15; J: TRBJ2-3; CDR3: CATSSSGQGYTDTQYF
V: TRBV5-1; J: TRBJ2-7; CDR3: CASSNMGQGGYEQYF
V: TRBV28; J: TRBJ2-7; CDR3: CATRDTTYEQYF
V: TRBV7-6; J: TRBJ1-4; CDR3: CASSPGQGAYEKLFF
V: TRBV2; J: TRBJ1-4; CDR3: CASGRQGRGEKLFF
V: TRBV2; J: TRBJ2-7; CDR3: CASGGRGGQTYEQYF
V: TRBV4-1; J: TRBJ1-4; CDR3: CASSSIARGEKLFF
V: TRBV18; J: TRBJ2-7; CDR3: CASSLTSGRPYEQYF
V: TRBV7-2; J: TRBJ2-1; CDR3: CASSQNSGTPNEQFF
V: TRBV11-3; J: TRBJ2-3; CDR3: CASSLGLATDTQYF
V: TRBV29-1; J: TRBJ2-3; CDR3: CSVDVVGGPTDTQYF
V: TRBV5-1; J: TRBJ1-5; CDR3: CASSLDPRSYSNQPQHF
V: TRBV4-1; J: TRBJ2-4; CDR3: CASSQVLVGNIQYF
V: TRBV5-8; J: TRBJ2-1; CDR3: CASSTQGYNEQFF
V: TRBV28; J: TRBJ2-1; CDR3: CASSGAGNEQFF
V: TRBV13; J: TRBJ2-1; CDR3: CASSPPPGGENEQFF
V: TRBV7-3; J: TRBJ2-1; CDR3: CASSPSGGRVDEQFF
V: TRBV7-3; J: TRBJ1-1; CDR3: CASSLLRQGGNTEAFF
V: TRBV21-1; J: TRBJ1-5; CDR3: CASSKDHRDSLSNQPQHF
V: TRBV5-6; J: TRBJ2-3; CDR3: CASTLGLAGVATQYF
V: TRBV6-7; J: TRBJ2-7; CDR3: CASSPYLAGEFYEQYF
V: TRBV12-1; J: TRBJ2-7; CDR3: CASSLRPLAGSAYEQYF
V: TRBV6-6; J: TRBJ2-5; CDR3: CASRGTSGRSGETQYF
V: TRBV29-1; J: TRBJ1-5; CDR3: CSVALLQGDTNQPQHF
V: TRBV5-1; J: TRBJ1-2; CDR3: CASSPGGGANGYTF